The clone carrying this T cell receptor (beta chain) showed up many times. Its antigen is unknown. This sample is part of a study of blood T cells in healthy people across ages. Trimming stripped 4 bases from V and 7 bases from J, with 5 bases between. Germline CDR1 reads SNHLY; CDR2 reads FYNNEI. The CDR3 has 10 residues. A second about 7 to 11 cycle PCR used barcoded and J-beta primers. Researchers report that a template-switch adaptor with 12 random nucleotides tagged each cDNA molecule. TCRdb recomputed calls from the 5' RACE reads with MiXCR, one row per CDR3 protein. The sample includes over a million distinct CDR3 sequences, more than 35% seen only once; the top ten take about 19%. Sample donors were healthy Caucasian individuals that came from Russia, aged roughly 6 to 100. Per sample, at least 6 micrograms of total RNA were extracted. Study observations and caveats: Long-lived and aged donors differed, with more naive CD4+ cells and higher diversity in the long-lived.

The receptor was isolated from a woman in her sixties or seventies in good health. Input material: blood. The rearrangement joins TRBV2 to TRBJ2-7; no clear D. This CDR3 is CASSVQEQYF. CDR3 coding DNA: TGTGCCAGCAGTGTCCAGGAGCAGTACTTC.